Following are 6 T cell receptor beta chains from one sample sequenced in a study of cytomegalovirus exposure and HLA in healthy donors. This PCR relied on a set of 60 Vbeta primers and 13 Jbeta primers. The assay was immunoSEQ multiplex PCR, and TCRdb's table has in-frame clones only and misses some. The sample comprises over 80,000 clones, about 78% of which are singletons, and around 3.2% rests with the top ten. Sequences were obtained from PBMCs. The receptors here all came from a woman aged 40 to 50 in good health and CMV-seronegative.

Points on this clone: One junction end does not reproduce the germline sequence, and a read error may be involved. J is TRBJ2-5 and V is TRBV7-2; perhaps TRBD2 as D (6 bases). Germline CDR1 and CDR2: SGHTA and FQGNSA. The CDR3 sequence is 13 residues long. The CDR3 DNA sequence: TGTGCCACCAGCAGGAGGGCCCAAGAGACCCAGTACTTC. It translates to CATSRRAQETQYF.

The genes are TRBV7-9 and TRBJ2-1, with 8 bases that match TRBD2. This CDR3 has 15 amino acids. Losses at the gene ends were 3 bases for V and 6 bases for J; bases not matched to a gene: 7. Germline CDR1 SEHNR, CDR2 FQNEAQ (reference sequence). In DNA, the CDR3 is TGTGCCAGCAGCTTTGGACTAGCAGTCCTCAATGAGCAGTTCTTC. The encoded protein is CASSFGLAVLNEQFF.

The chain employs TRBV29-1 and TRBJ2-6; TRBD1 matches at 9 bases. The V gene's germline CDR1 is SQVTM and CDR2 ANQGSEA. The CDR3 spans 16 residues. With V trimmed by 7 bases and J by 0 bases, 7 bases remained unmatched. This CDR3 reads CSATGQGGSGANVLTF. In nucleotides, the CDR3 is TGCAGCGCTACGGGACAGGGAGGCTCTGGGGCCAACGTCCTGACTTTC.

The chain uses TRBV5-1 and TRBJ2-2; D might be TRBD2 (6 bases). The CDR3 extends over 16 amino acids. V was cut by 0 bases and J by 4 bases, with 13 bases left in between. Germline V lookup: CDR1 SGHRS, CDR2 YFSETQ. In nucleotides, the CDR3 is TGCGCCAGCAGCTTGGGTGCGGGGCGCGGCACCGGGGAGCTGTTTTTT. It encodes CASSLGAGRGTGELFF.

The V and J genes are TRBV6-1 and TRBJ2-1; D perhaps matches TRBD1 (6 bases). Between the trimmed V and J ends, which lost 1 base and 2 bases, there was a span of 9 bases. Per the germline V gene, CDR1 is MNHNS and CDR2 is SASEGT. The CDR3 covers 15 residues. DNA of the CDR3: TGTGCCAGCAGTGAAGGACAGGCCACCTACAATGAGCAGTTCTTC. Its translation is CASSEGQATYNEQFF.

The V gene is TRBV7-8, the J gene TRBJ2-5; D is undetermined. The DNA matches TRBJ2-7 better at its end, which makes the J call doubtful. The CDR3 loop spans 11 amino acids. Per germline, CDR1 SGHVS and CDR2 FQNEAQ. The CDR3 loop is CASSPDYEQYF. CDR3 bases: TGTGCCAGCAGCCCAGACTACGAGCAGTACTTC.